These 7 T cell receptor beta chains were sequenced from one sample in a study of T cell repertoires in cytomegalovirus infection. For these receptors, no antigen is known. MiXCR, applied by TCRdb to the reads, yields one record per CDR3 protein. The sample has about 310,000 distinct CDR3 sequences, more than 20% seen once; the top ten hold about an eighth. This material consisted of cultured PBMCs, taken from culture after CMV antigen stimulation. The receptor set was obtained from a human donor in good health (CMV status not recorded). Some clones in this sample may be carry-over from other donors' samples.

The sample holds a few counts of this clonotype. The rearrangement uses TRBV28 and TRBJ2-1; D is perhaps TRBD1 (5 bases). The length of the CDR3 is 14 residues. The germline gives CDR1 MDHEN, CDR2 SYDVKM. V lost 6 bases and J lost 0, with 9 bases in between. DNA for the CDR3: TGTGCCAGCAGGTCGGACACCTCCTACAATGAGCAGTTCTTC. It translates to CASRSDTSYNEQFF.

This clonotype was seen only a few times. The rearrangement joins TRBV15 to TRBJ2-3, with 11 bases aligning to TRBD2. V was pared by 4 bases and J by 0 bases, with 9 bases of the junction left unmatched. Germline-derived CDR1 and CDR2 are LNHNV and YYDKDF (reference sequence). The CDR3 has 18 residues. The CDR3 DNA is TGTGCCACCAGCACTCGACTAGCGGGGAGTTATAGCACAGATACGCAGTATTTT. Protein sequence: CATSTRLAGSYSTDTQYF. Drawing the rest from reference TRBV15 and TRBJ2-3, the complete variable domain is DAMVIQNPRYQVTQFGKPVTLSCSQTLNHNVMYWYQQKSSQAPKLLFHYYDKDFNNEADTPDNFQSRRPNTSFCFLDIRSPGLGDTAMYLCATSTRLAGSYSTDTQYFGPGTRLTVL.

This clonotype turned up a few times. The rearrangement joins TRBV7-6 to TRBJ2-3, with 10 bases aligning to TRBD1. CDR1 is SGHVS, CDR2 FNYEAQ, per germline. The CDR3 is made up of 15 amino acids. Germline trimming cut 2 bases from V and 6 bases from J; bases unmatched to any gene: 5. CDR3 in amino acids: CASSLRTGGWDTQYF. DNA of the CDR3: TGTGCCAGCAGCTTACGGACAGGGGGTTGGGATACGCAGTATTTT.

There are a few counts of this clonotype. The chain couples TRBV11-2 to TRBJ2-7, with D perhaps matching TRBD2 (6 bases). Germline CDR1 reads SGHAT; CDR2 reads FQNNGV. V shed 5 bases and J shed 6 bases, with 17 bases lying between them. There are 14 residues in the CDR3. The CDR3 spells CASSGWTTEGEQYV. CDR3 bases: TGTGCCAGCAGCGGTTGGACTACGGAGGGCGAGCAGTACGTC.

This chain connects TRBV6-2 or TRBV6-3 to TRBJ2-7, with D perhaps matching TRBD2 (7 bases). Trimming removed 0 bases from V and 4 bases from J, with 19 bases in between. This CDR3 contains 17 residues. The germline V gene encodes CDR1 MNHEY and CDR2 SVGEGT. The CDR3 DNA reads as TGTGCCAGCAGTTACTCCGTTCAGCGGGACACGATATACGAGCAGTACTTC. Residues: CASSYSVQRDTIYEQYF.

This chain connects TRBV20-1 to TRBJ2-1, with D perhaps matching TRBD2 (6 bases). The CDR3 extends over 14 amino acids. Trimming pared 1 base from V and 10 bases from J, leaving 17 bases between. CDR1 and CDR2 (germline): DFQATT, SNEGSKA (reference sequence). In DNA, the CDR3 is TGCAGTGCTAGAGGGGGACTGAAGGTCGGAGAGCAGTTCTTC. Its protein product is CSARGGLKVGEQFF.

This clonotype has only a few counts. The chain employs TRBV7-2 and TRBJ2-7; the D is unclear. The germline V gene has CDR1 SGHTA and CDR2 FQGNSA. The CDR3 totals 14 residues. V was pared by 1 base and J by 2 bases, with 9 bases between. The CDR3 bases are TGTGCCAGCAGCTTAGGGTCCTTCACCTACGAGCAGTACTTC. This gives the protein CASSLGSFTYEQYF.